This TCR beta chain appears in the sequencing data of a study of blood T cell repertoires in COVID-19. Study-level information: Sites in the United States, Italy and Spain provided acute and convalescent COVID-19 samples.

A few counts support this clone. CDR3 length: 19 amino acids. The germline V gene has CDR1 MRHNA and CDR2 SNTAGT. The trim removed 2 bases at V and 8 bases at J, leaving 17 bases unmatched. Authors' data handling: Reference gene primers were amplified, and this amplification served to estimate nucleated cell counts. Produced via immunoSEQ multiplex PCR; TCRdb's table is partial and in-frame only. That table supplies the V and J calls and clone size; D and trimming were determined from the DNA. Among about 99,000 clones listed, roughly 84% were seen once. The clonotype was recovered from a human donor in a cohort sampled during active or convalescent COVID-19. Sequences were obtained from peripheral blood. The chain employs TRBV6-4 and TRBJ1-6, with 8 bases that match TRBD1. The CDR3 is CASSDAETQDRGGDSPLHF. CDR3 sequence (DNA): TGTGCCAGCAGTGACGCCGAAACTCAAGACAGGGGCGGGGATTCACCCCTCCACTTT.